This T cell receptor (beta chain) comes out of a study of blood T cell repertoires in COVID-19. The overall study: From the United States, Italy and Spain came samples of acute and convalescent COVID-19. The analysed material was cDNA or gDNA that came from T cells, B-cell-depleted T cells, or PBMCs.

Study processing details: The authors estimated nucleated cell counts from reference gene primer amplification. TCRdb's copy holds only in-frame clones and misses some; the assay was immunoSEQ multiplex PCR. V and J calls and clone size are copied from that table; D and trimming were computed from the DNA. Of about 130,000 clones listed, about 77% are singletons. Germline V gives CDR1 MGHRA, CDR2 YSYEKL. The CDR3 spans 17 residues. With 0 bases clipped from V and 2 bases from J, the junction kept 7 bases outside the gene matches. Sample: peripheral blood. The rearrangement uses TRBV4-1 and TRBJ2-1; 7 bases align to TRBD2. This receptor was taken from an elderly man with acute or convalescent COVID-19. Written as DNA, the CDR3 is TGCGCCAGCAGCCAAGAAAGTCCTAGCGGTACCTACAATGAGCAGTTCTTC. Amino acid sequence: CASSQESPSGTYNEQFF.